This T cell receptor beta chain appears in the sequencing data of a study of graft-versus-host responses after intestinal transplantation. Looking at the study overall: Every transplant recipient was induced with anti-thymocyte globulin, then maintained on tacrolimus and steroids for about three years. General study points: Some patients had graft-donor T cell macrochimerism, and their allografts showed high graft-versus-host to host-versus-graft clonal ratios. HvG clone declines early post-transplant were associated with peak circulating GvH levels.

Libraries were prepared by immunoSEQ multiplex PCR; TCRdb keeps only in-frame clonotypes and omits some of them. The profile shows about 120,000 clones, 85% to 95% of them singletons. The CDR3 sequence is 15 residues long. Germline loops: CDR1 MNHEY, CDR2 SVGAGI. The ends were cut back, 0 bases at V and 4 bases at J, with 13 bases in the middle. As regards this clone: Its antigen is currently unknown.

The V and J genes are TRBV6-5 and TRBJ2-7; D is unresolved. The sequence came from a human donor who received an intestinal transplant. The sample consisted of unstimulated CD4+ T cells sorted from spleen or lymph node cells, taken before intestinal transplant. The CDR3, as DNA: TGTGCCAGCAGTTACTCTCCCGTTGGTGGGTACGAGCAGTACTTC. The encoded protein is CASSYSPVGGYEQYF.